The T cell receptor beta chain described here comes from a study of cytomegalovirus exposure and HLA in healthy donors. Study-level findings and limits: Cytomegalovirus-associated TCR beta chains were listed, numbering 150 to 200.

V lost 6 bases, J lost 3 bases, and 8 bases lay in between. The CDR3 contains 12 residues. Germline values: CDR1 MNHNS, CDR2 SASEGT. This clone has more than one count but fewer than ten. Its antigen is undetermined. Vbeta (60) and Jbeta (13) primers were used in the PCR. The assay was immunoSEQ multiplex PCR, and TCRdb's table has in-frame clones only and misses some. Of about 300,000 clones detected, more than 80% appear once; the ten largest clones hold 3.5% to 4%. Sequenced input: PBMCs. V is TRBV6-1 and J is TRBJ1-1; D might be TRBD1 (5 bases). The source of this sequence is a man aged 40-49 years in good health and CMV-seropositive. The CDR3 protein is CASRMTDTEAFF. The CDR3, as DNA: TGTGCCAGCAGAATGACAGACACTGAAGCTTTCTTT.